This T cell receptor beta chain appears in the sequencing data of a study of CD8 T cells in ankylosing spondylitis. TCRdb reprocessed the 5' RACE reads via MiXCR and lists one record per CDR3 protein. Of 240,000 or so distinct CDR3 sequences detected, around 10% appear once; the ten largest clones hold less than 8%. The CDR3 is 19 residues long. Germline CDR1 is SGHRS and CDR2 is YFSETQ. With V trimmed by 0 bases and J by 9 bases, 19 bases remained unmatched. This clonotype was observed many times. This clonotype was obtained from a male donor with ankylosing spondylitis or in good health (not recorded which). What was sequenced was blood, either unsorted or a sorted T cell fraction (not recorded which). The genes are TRBV5-1 and TRBJ2-1; 9 bases are shared with TRBD2. CDR3: CASSLVPGDLAGNRGEQFF. The CDR3 nucleotides read TGCGCCAGCAGCTTGGTTCCGGGGGACCTAGCGGGAAACCGCGGTGAGCAGTTCTTC.